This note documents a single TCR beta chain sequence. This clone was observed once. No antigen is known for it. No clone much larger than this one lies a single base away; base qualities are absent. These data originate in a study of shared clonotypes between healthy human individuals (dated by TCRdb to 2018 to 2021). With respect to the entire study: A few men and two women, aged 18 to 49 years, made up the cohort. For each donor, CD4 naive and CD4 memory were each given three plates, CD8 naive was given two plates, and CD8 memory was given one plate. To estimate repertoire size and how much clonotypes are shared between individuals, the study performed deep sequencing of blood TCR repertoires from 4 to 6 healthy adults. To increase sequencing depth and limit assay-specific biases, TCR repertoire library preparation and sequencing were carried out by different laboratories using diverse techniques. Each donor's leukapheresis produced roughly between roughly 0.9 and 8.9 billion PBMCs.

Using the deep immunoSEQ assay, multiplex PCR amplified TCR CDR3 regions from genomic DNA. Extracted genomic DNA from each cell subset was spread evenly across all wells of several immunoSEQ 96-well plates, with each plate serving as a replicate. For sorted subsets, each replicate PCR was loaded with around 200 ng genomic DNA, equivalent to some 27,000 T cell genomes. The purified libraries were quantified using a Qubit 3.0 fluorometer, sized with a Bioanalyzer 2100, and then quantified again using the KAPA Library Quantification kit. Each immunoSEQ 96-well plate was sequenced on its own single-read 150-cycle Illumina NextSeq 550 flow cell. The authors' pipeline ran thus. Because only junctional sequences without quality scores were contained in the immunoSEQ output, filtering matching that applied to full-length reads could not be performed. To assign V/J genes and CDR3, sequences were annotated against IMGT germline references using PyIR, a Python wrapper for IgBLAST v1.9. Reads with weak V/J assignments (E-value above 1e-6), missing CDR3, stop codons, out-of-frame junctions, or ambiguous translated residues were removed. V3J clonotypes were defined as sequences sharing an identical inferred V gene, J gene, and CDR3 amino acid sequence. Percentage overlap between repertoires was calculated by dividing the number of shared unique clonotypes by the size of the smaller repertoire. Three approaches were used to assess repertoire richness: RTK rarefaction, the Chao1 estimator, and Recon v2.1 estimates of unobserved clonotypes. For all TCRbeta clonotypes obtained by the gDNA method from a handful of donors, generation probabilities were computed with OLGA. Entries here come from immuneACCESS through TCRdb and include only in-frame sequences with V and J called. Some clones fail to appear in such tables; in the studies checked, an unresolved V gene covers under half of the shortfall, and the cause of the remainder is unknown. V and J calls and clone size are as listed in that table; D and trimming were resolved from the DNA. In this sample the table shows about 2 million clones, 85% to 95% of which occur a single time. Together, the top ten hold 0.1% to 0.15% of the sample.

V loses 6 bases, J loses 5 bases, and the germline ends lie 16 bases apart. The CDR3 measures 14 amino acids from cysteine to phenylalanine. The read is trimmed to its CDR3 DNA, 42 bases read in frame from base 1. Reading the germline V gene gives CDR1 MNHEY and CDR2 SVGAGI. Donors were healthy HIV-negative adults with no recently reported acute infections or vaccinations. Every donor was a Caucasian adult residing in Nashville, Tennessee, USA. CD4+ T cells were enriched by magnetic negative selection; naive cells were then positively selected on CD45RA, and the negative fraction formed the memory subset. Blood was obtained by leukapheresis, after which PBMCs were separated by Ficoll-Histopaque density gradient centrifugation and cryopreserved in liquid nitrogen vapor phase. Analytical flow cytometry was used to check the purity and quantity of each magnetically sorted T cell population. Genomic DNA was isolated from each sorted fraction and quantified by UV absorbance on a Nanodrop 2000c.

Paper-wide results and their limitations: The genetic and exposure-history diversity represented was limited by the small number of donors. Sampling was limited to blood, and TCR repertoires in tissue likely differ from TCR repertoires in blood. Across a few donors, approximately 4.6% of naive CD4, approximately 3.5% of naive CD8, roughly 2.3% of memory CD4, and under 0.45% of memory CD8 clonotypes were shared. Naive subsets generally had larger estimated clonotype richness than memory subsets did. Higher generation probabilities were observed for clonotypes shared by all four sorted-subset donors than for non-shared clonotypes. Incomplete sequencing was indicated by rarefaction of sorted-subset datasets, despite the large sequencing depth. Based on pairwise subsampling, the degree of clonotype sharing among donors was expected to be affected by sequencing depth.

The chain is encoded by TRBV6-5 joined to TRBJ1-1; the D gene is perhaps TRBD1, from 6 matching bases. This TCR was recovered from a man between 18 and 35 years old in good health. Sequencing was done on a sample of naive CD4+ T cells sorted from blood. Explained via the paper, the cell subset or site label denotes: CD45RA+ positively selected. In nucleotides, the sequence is TGTGCCAGCAGAGGAACGTTTAGGGGGACTGAAGCTTTCTTT. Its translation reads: CASRGTFRGTEAFF.